A selection of T cell receptor beta chains follows, all from one sample in a study of cytomegalovirus exposure and HLA in healthy donors. Only in-frame clones appear in the TCRdb table, and some are missing; sequencing was by immunoSEQ multiplex PCR. The table shows 75,000 to 95,000 clones, with around 69% occurring only once. The sequenced sample was PBMCs. The origin of the receptors is a young man in good health and CMV-seronegative. Each CDR3 is given with its conserved first and last residue. Fields, in order: J gene, V gene, D gene, clone size, CDR3 protein, CDR3 DNA. The D gene is left open where the match is weak. Size values are once, few and many counts, or a class for expanded clones, and some rows have none.

>TRBJ1-1|TRBV5-8|-|-
CASSLGGSTEAFF
TGTGCCAGCAGCTTGGGGGGCAGCACAGAAGCTTTCTTT
>TRBJ2-6|TRBV12-5|TRBD1|-
CASGLWDRDSGANVLTF
TGTGCTAGTGGTTTGTGGGACAGGGACTCTGGGGCCAACGTCCTGACTTTC
>TRBJ2-5|TRBV7-7|TRBD2|-
CASSHWGLAGDKTQYF
TGTGCTAGCAGCCATTGGGGTCTAGCGGGGGACAAGACCCAGTACTTC
>TRBJ2-3|TRBV13|-|-
CASSLGHDFRTDTQYF
TGTGCCAGCAGCTTAGGCCATGACTTTCGCACAGATACGCAGTATTTT
>TRBJ1-2|TRBV2|TRBD1|-
CASSGPGQGVGYTF
TGTGCCAGCAGTGGCCCGGGACAGGGTGTTGGCTACACCTTC
>TRBJ2-1|TRBV19|TRBD2|few
CASSIGAGGPGNEQFF
TGTGCCAGTAGTATTGGGGCGGGAGGGCCTGGCAATGAGCAGTTCTTC
>TRBJ2-7|TRBV11-2|-|-
CASSLEYGSSYEQYF
TGTGCCAGCAGCTTAGAGTACGGTAGCTCCTACGAGCAGTACTTC
>TRBJ2-5|TRBV27|TRBD2|-
CASSLSGLAGYETQYF
TGTGCCAGCAGTTTATCCGGACTAGCGGGGTATGAGACCCAGTACTTC
>TRBJ2-5|TRBV6-1|TRBD2|once
CASSASGTHQETQYF
TGTGCCAGCAGTGCGAGCGGGACCCACCAAGAGACCCAGTACTTC
>TRBJ2-5|TRBV7-9|TRBD2|once
CASSFSSGGETQYF
TGTGCCAGCAGCTTTTCTAGCGGGGGGGAGACCCAGTACTTC
>TRBJ1-2|TRBV7-2|-|-
CASSLGTGNYGYTF
TGTGCCAGCAGCTTAGGTACAGGAAACTATGGCTACACCTTC
>TRBJ1-3|TRBV7-9|TRBD1|-
CASSLTGQGARNTIYF
TGTGCCAGCAGCTTAACCGGACAGGGGGCAAGGAACACCATATATTTT
>TRBJ1-2|TRBV11-2|-|-
CASSLAGIYGYTF
TGTGCCAGCAGCTTAGCAGGGATCTATGGCTACACCTTC
>TRBJ1-4|TRBV15|-|-
CATSTHRGGGEKLFF
TGTGCCACCAGCACCCACCGGGGGGGAGGCGAAAAACTGTTTTTT
>TRBJ2-5|TRBV14|-|-
CASSQVLARGTQYF
TGTGCCAGCAGCCAAGTCTTAGCCAGGGGGACCCAGTACTTC
>TRBJ2-1|TRBV30|-|-
CAWSGSRSYNEQFF
TGTGCCTGGAGTGGTAGCCGAAGCTACAATGAGCAGTTCTTC
>TRBJ1-2|TRBV4-3|TRBD1|few
CASSQGVGQGAYGYTF
TGCGCCAGCAGCCAAGGGGTTGGACAGGGGGCCTATGGCTACACCTTC
>TRBJ1-3|TRBV19|-|-
CASSTTASSGNTIYF
TGTGCCAGTAGTACGACAGCGAGCTCTGGAAACACCATATATTTT
>TRBJ1-1|TRBV27|TRBD1|-
CASSSGTVDLNTEAFF
TGTGCCAGCAGCTCCGGGACAGTGGACCTGAACACTGAAGCTTTCTTT
>TRBJ2-5|TRBV11-2|-|-
CASSFRGEKQETQYF
TGTGCCAGCAGCTTCCGGGGTGAGAAACAAGAGACCCAGTACTTC
>TRBJ1-1|TRBV25-1|-|-
CASRAGDIGAFF
TGTGCCAGCAGAGCCGGGGACATCGGAGCTTTCTTT
>TRBJ2-5|TRBV5-5|-|-
CASSLRTLFQETQYF
TGTGCCAGCAGCCTCCGGACTCTGTTTCAAGAGACCCAGTACTTC
>TRBJ1-2|TRBV7-9|-|once
CASSLVTVNYGYTF
TGTGCCAGCAGCTTAGTCACTGTTAACTATGGCTACACCTTC
>TRBJ2-1|TRBV19|-|-
CASSIPRGTYNEQFF
TGTGCCAGTAGTATCCCACGGGGGACGTACAATGAGCAGTTCTTC
>TRBJ2-3|TRBV7-6|-|-
CASSLGAGGSMRADTQYF
TGTGCCAGCAGCTTGGGGGCCGGCGGTAGTATGAGGGCAGATACGCAGTATTTT
>TRBJ2-2|TRBV7-2|-|-
CASSFFGGLNTGELFF
TGTGCCAGCAGCTTCTTTGGGGGCTTAAACACCGGGGAGCTGTTTTTT
>TRBJ2-4|TRBV6-1|-|few
CASRLRGGKNIQYF
TGTGCCAGCAGATTGAGGGGAGGCAAAAACATTCAGTACTTC
>TRBJ2-7|TRBV6-5|-|-
CASSALAGTYEQYF
TGTGCCAGCAGCGCCCTGGCCGGGACCTACGAGCAGTACTTC
>TRBJ2-3|TRBV11-1|TRBD2|-
CASSPRGGSSATDTQYF
TGTGCCAGCAGCCCACGGGGGGGGTCTAGCGCGACAGATACGCAGTATTTT
>TRBJ2-1|TRBV5-8|-|-
CASSAGTGTYNEQFF
TGTGCCAGCAGCGCCGGGACTGGAACCTACAATGAGCAGTTCTTC
>TRBJ2-1|TRBV7-3|-|few
CASREHLNGDNEQFF
TGTGCCAGCAGAGAACATCTCAACGGGGACAATGAGCAGTTCTTC
>TRBJ2-2|TRBV6-6|-|-
CASRLDSSNTGELFF
TGTGCCAGCAGACTGGACTCCTCGAACACCGGGGAGCTGTTTTTT
>TRBJ2-3|TRBV5-1|TRBD2|-
CASRQAAGRQDTQYF
TGCGCCAGCAGACAAGCAGCGGGGCGCCAAGATACGCAGTATTTT